This TCR beta chain originates from a study of OX40 agonist ivuxolimab in advanced cancers. For the study at large: An anti-OX40 (CD134) antibody with agonistic activity, ivuxolimab, was administered to patients. The diagnoses of dose-escalation patients were hepatocellular carcinoma, melanoma, renal cell or head and neck cancer. Whole-study findings and limits: Low clonal expansion, among the lowest seen, marked partial responders at 0.1-3.0 mg/kg.

The CDR3 extends over 13 amino acids. V was pared by 0 bases and J by 5 bases, with 5 bases between. Germline V gives CDR1 SGHKS, CDR2 YYEKEE (reference sequence). Anyone with autoimmune disease history or systemic immunosuppression was excluded. Method: immunoSEQ multiplex PCR; TCRdb's copy keeps in-frame clones and lacks some. The repertoire has some 80,000 clones, 86% of them found once; the top ten carry 6.9%. About this clone: The antigen is undetermined.

This specimen was CD4+ or CD8+ T cells sorted from blood, taken in a trial of the OX40 agonist ivuxolimab. The receptor comes from an adult with an advanced solid tumor such as melanoma, head and neck, liver or kidney cancer. The rearrangement joins TRBV5-5 to TRBJ2-2, with D unresolved. The CDR3 sequence: CASSLEWTGELFF. The CDR3 DNA is TGTGCCAGCAGCTTGGAGTGGACCGGGGAGCTGTTTTTT. The full variable domain, rest sourced from reference TRBV5-5 and TRBJ2-2, is DAGVTQSPTHLIKTRGQQVTLRCSPISGHKSVSWYQQVLGQGPQFIFQYYEKEERGRGNFPDRFSARQFPNYSSELNVNALLLGDSALYLCASSLEWTGELFFGEGSRLTVL.